One and the same sample provided the 23 T cell receptor beta chains below, sequenced in a study of shared clonotypes between healthy human individuals. Data came from immunoSEQ multiplex PCR; TCRdb stores just in-frame clones and leaves some out. This sample has 2.3 million or so clones; approximately 95% occur once, and the top ten carry about 0.37%. Sequencing was done on a sample of naive CD4+ T cells from PBMCs. Subset specified: CD45RA+ positively selected. All receptors derive from a man aged 18 to 29 in good health. Some clones in this sample may be carry-over from other donors' samples.

The rearrangement links TRBV2 to TRBJ2-1, with a possible D match to TRBD1 (6 bases). The germline V and J ends were trimmed by 7 bases and 9 bases, with 13 bases remaining between them. The CDR3 is made up of 12 amino acids. Germline assignment: CDR1 SNHLY and CDR2 FYNNEI. CDR3 coding DNA: TGTGCCAGCACCCGCACAGGGATTGAGCAGTTCTTC. Translating gives CASTRTGIEQFF.

The rearrangement links TRBV19 to TRBJ1-2; 7 bases line up with TRBD1. The germline V gene encodes CDR1 LNHDA and CDR2 SQIVND (reference sequence). CDR3 size: 14 residues. Trimming cost V 7 bases and J 1 base; bases outside gene matches: 6. As DNA, the CDR3 is TGTGCCAGTAACCTCAGGGGGAATAACTATGGCTACACCTTC. It specifies CASNLRGNNYGYTF.

This chain uses TRBV15 with TRBJ2-2; 7 bases match TRBD2. The CDR3 is 14 residues long. Germline-derived CDR1 and CDR2 are LNHNV and YYDKDF (reference sequence). Unmatched junction bases numbered 6, after V lost 8 bases and J lost 3 bases. The CDR3 is CATQGGADTGELFF. CDR3 DNA sequence: TGTGCCACCCAGGGAGGGGCAGACACCGGGGAGCTGTTTTTT.

The V call is TRBV28, the J call TRBJ2-1, with no clear D. This CDR3 spans 12 amino acids. Trimming shortened V by 8 bases and J by 3 bases, and 8 bases separated the two germline ends. Germline loops: CDR1 MDHEN, CDR2 SYDVKM. CDR3 residues: CASQNNYNEQFF. The CDR3 DNA reads TGTGCCAGCCAAAACAACTACAATGAGCAGTTCTTC.

The gene calls are TRBV30 and TRBJ1-6; D uncertain. CDR1 is GTSNPN and CDR2 is SVGIG in the germline V gene (reference sequence). V dropped 3 bases and J dropped 0 bases, with 15 bases sitting between them. The CDR3 is 17 residues long. CDR3 protein: CAWSPKGFSSYNSPLHF. DNA of the CDR3: TGTGCCTGGAGCCCCAAAGGCTTCAGCTCCTATAATTCACCCCTCCACTTT.

This sequence joins TRBV29-1 and TRBJ2-5; D possibly corresponds to TRBD2 (6 bases). The assigned J gene may be wrong: the sequence end matches TRBJ2-7 better. The germline gives CDR1 SQVTM, CDR2 ANQGSEA. This CDR3 comprises 14 residues. Here the CDR3 reads CSADTGTPTYEQYF. The CDR3 DNA reads TGCAGCGCCGACACCGGGACTCCCACCTACGAGCAGTACTTC.

About this clone itself: The identical CDR3 is also encoded by other nucleotide sequences in the sample. The V gene is TRBV5-1, the J gene TRBJ2-5, with 9 nucleotides matching TRBD2. Per the germline V gene, CDR1 is SGHRS and CDR2 is YFSETQ. V lost 2 bases, J lost 2 bases, and 4 bases stayed unmatched. CDR3 length: 15 amino acids. CDR3 in amino acids: CASSFLTSGQETQYF. CDR3 in DNA: TGCGCCAGCAGCTTCTTGACTAGCGGACAAGAGACCCAGTACTTC.

The chain is built from TRBV11-2 and TRBJ2-5, with TRBD1 matching 8 bases. Germline values: CDR1 SGHAT, CDR2 FQNNGV. The CDR3 spans 13 residues. The trim removed 5 bases at V and 5 bases at J, leaving 4 bases unmatched. CDR3 nucleotides: TGTGCCAGCAGCCCGGACAGGGTTGAGACCCAGTACTTC. Translated, it gives CASSPDRVETQYF.

As to this clone: The same CDR3 is also encoded by other DNA sequences in this sample. V usage is TRBV30 and J usage is TRBJ1-2, with TRBD1 matching over 11 bases. J lost 4 bases, V lost 8 bases, and 9 bases had no gene match. This CDR3 spans 14 amino acids. Germline-derived CDR1 and CDR2 are GTSNPN and SVGIG (reference sequence). The CDR3, as DNA: TGTGCCGGATCTGGACAGGGGGCGAGCTATGGCTACACCTTC. This translates into CAGSGQGASYGYTF.

The chain joins TRBV10-2 to TRBJ2-2; D is perhaps TRBD2 (5 bases). Germline CDR1 WSHSY, CDR2 SAAADI. V was shortened by 9 bases and J by 5 bases, with 7 bases between the two germline ends. CDR3 length: 11 residues. The CDR3 bases are TGCGCCAGTGGGAGAACCGGGGAGCTGTTTTTT. It yields the protein CASGRTGELFF.

The V gene is TRBV7-2, the J gene TRBJ1-4; D uncertain. The germline V and J ends were trimmed by 3 bases and 7 bases, with 18 bases remaining between them. Germline-derived CDR1 and CDR2 are SGHTA and FQGNSA. This CDR3 is built from 16 residues. Here the CDR3 DNA reads TGTGCCAGCAGCTTTTTCGCCGGGCCTCGGGGTGAAAAACTGTTTTTT. As protein: CASSFFAGPRGEKLFF.

The chain combines TRBV7-8 with TRBJ1-2, with D perhaps TRBD1 (6 bases). The germline V gene has CDR1 SGHVS and CDR2 FQNEAQ. Deletions cut 5 bases from V and 5 bases from J, with 15 bases between. CDR3 length: 14 residues. CDR3 protein: CASSLGATGYGYTF. For the CDR3, the DNA is TGTGCCAGCAGCCTTGGGGCCACAGGGTATGGCTACACCTTC.

The genes are TRBV11-2 and TRBJ2-1; TRBD2 aligns across 8 bases. This CDR3 spans 15 amino acids. Germline values: CDR1 SGHAT, CDR2 FQNNGV. The V gene end was trimmed by 6 bases and the J gene end by 0 bases; junction bases not matched to a gene: 4. CDR3 bases: TGTGCCAGCAGACCTACTAGCGGCTCCTACAATGAGCAGTTCTTC. Translating gives CASRPTSGSYNEQFF.

The V call is TRBV19, the J call TRBJ2-7; TRBD2 might be the D (6 bases). The germline V gene has CDR1 LNHDA and CDR2 SQIVND (reference sequence). This CDR3 comprises 14 residues. The V end lost 11 bases, the J end lost 7 bases, and 24 bases lay between the germline ends. CDR3: CASRGYSMGGEQYF. CDR3 coding DNA: TGTGCCTCCCGGGGCTACTCTATGGGAGGAGAGCAGTACTTC.

This clone came up a few times. In DNA form, the CDR3 reads TGTGCCAGCAGCGTAGACGAGGGACGAAGGGAGCAGTACTTC. Encoded protein: CASSVDEGRREQYF. The chain carries TRBV9 and TRBJ2-7; D might be TRBD1 or TRBD2, each matching 5 bases. Germline lookup yields CDR1 SGDLS and CDR2 YYNGEE. Deletions cut 0 bases from V and 7 bases from J, with 14 bases between. This CDR3 is built from 14 residues.

V usage is TRBV5-1 and J usage is TRBJ2-7; 15 positions match TRBD2. V lost 4 bases and J lost 6; bases outside the gene matches: 2. CDR1 is SGHRS and CDR2 is YFSETQ in the germline V gene. The CDR3 spans 14 residues. The CDR3, as DNA: TGCGCCAGCAGCGCGGGACTAGCGGGAGGCGAGCAGTACTTC. It encodes CASSAGLAGGEQYF.

This sequence joins TRBV5-8 and TRBJ2-3; 8 bases match TRBD1. The CDR3 covers 17 residues. V lost 2 bases, J lost 1 base, and 9 bases stayed unmatched. CDR1 SGHTS and CDR2 YDEGEE come from the germline V gene. The CDR3 DNA reads TGTGCCAGCAGCTTCGGGCGCGGACAGGGAGGCACAGATACGCAGTATTTT. As protein: CASSFGRGQGGTDTQYF.

The gene calls are TRBV28 and TRBJ1-2, with TRBD1 matching 7 bases. The germline gives CDR1 MDHEN, CDR2 SYDVKM. Trimming cost V 6 bases and J 5 bases; bases outside gene matches: 9. The CDR3 is 14 amino acids. CDR3 region: CASSAGQEHYGYTF. CDR3 coding DNA: TGTGCCAGCAGCGCCGGACAGGAGCATTATGGCTACACCTTC.

The chain has TRBV11-1 and TRBJ1-6; D remains unclear. The CDR3 is made up of 16 amino acids. V was trimmed by 2 bases and J by 0 bases, leaving 8 bases between them. Germline V gives CDR1 SGHAT, CDR2 FQDESV (reference sequence). CDR3 in amino acids: CASSLIADSYNSPLHF. The CDR3 DNA is TGTGCCAGCAGCTTAATCGCGGACTCCTATAATTCACCCCTCCACTTT. The whole variable domain, remainder taken from reference TRBV11-1 and TRBJ1-6, is EAEVAQSPRYKITEKSQAVAFWCDPISGHATLYWYRQILGQGPELLVQFQDESVVDDSQLPKDRFSAERLKGVDSTLKIQPAELGDSAMYLCASSLIADSYNSPLHFGNGTRLTVT.

This chain connects TRBV7-2 to TRBJ2-7; 8 nucleotides align to TRBD2. CDR3 length equals 15 residues. Per germline, CDR1 SGHTA and CDR2 FQGNSA. V lost 3 bases to trimming and J lost 2 bases; unmatched junction nucleotides: 6. The CDR3 is CASSFGAGVAYEQYF. CDR3 nucleotide sequence: TGTGCCAGCAGCTTCGGAGCGGGAGTTGCCTACGAGCAGTACTTC.

The V and J genes are TRBV7-3 and TRBJ1-3, with D maybe TRBD1 (6 bases). The CDR3 is made up of 14 amino acids. Trimming stripped 5 bases from V and 2 bases from J, with 10 bases between. Germline V lookup: CDR1 SGHTA, CDR2 FQGTGA. The CDR3 here is CASSLGGPGNTIYF. The CDR3 region has the DNA TGTGCCAGCAGCCTCGGGGGGCCTGGAAACACCATATATTTT.

A word on this clone: Being one base from a much bigger clone, this may be a read error. Other DNA sequences from this sample encode an identical CDR3 as well. This chain connects TRBV5-1 to TRBJ2-7; D not certain. This CDR3 is built from 12 residues. The germline V gene encodes CDR1 SGHRS and CDR2 YFSETQ. Trimming removed 0 bases at V and 3 bases at J, with 4 bases between. The chain's CDR3 is CASSLGDYEQYF. DNA for the CDR3: TGCGCCAGCAGCTTGGGGGACTACGAGCAGTACTTC.

In DNA form, the CDR3 reads TGTGCCAGCAGCTTGAGGGCGTCTGATGGCTACACCTTC. This translates into CASSLRASDGYTF. The chain recombines TRBV5-6 with TRBJ1-2; D remains ambiguous. Germline values: CDR1 SGHDT, CDR2 YYEEEE. Trimming cost V 1 base and J 6 bases, with 10 bases left between them. The CDR3 loop spans 13 amino acids.